The 10 T cell receptor beta chains presented below share a single source sample, sequenced in a study of cytomegalovirus exposure and HLA in healthy donors. With 60 Vbeta and 13 Jbeta primers, the PCR was carried out. The data were produced by immunoSEQ multiplex PCR, yet TCRdb's version contains in-frame clones alone and is incomplete. The table includes more than 150,000 clones, about 77% detected once. The sequenced material came from PBMCs. The receptors derive from a woman aged 25 to 45 in good health and CMV-seropositive.

This chain uses TRBV7-9 with TRBJ1-1, with a weak D call TRBD1 (6 bases). The CDR3 is made up of 13 amino acids. The germline V and J ends were trimmed by 6 bases and 6 bases, with 14 bases remaining between them. Per germline, CDR1 SEHNR and CDR2 FQNEAQ (reference sequence). The CDR3 loop reads CASRPTGRAEAFF. For the CDR3, the DNA is TGTGCCAGCAGACCTACAGGGAGGGCTGAAGCTTTCTTT.

Concerning this clone itself: The limits of the CDR3 on the DNA are not certain, so only TCRdb's listed CDR3 is given. The rearrangement joins TRBV20-1 to TRBJ1-2; the D segment call TRBD1 is taken from the table without a DNA check. CDR1 DFQATT and CDR2 SNEGSKA come from the germline V gene (reference sequence). Including both end residues, the CDR3 is 11 amino acids long. The chain's CDR3 is CSARDVGLGTF.

The V gene is TRBV7-2, the J gene TRBJ1-2; TRBD1 agrees at 10 bases. This CDR3 contains 14 residues. Trimming removed 4 bases from V and 7 bases from J; junction bases left unmatched: 6. CDR1 is SGHTA and CDR2 is FQGNSA in the germline V gene. CDR3 loop: CASSSDRGQGGYTF. CDR3 in DNA: TGTGCCAGCAGCTCCGACAGGGGGCAGGGTGGCTACACCTTC.

The chain has TRBV7-8 and TRBJ1-1; 7 positions agree with TRBD1. The CDR3 sequence is 16 residues long. CDR1 and CDR2 (germline): SGHVS, FQNEAQ. The ends lost 5 bases at V and 8 bases at J; junction bases unmatched: 17. The CDR3 bases are TGTGCCAGCAGCCACCGGGACAGCCATGAACAGGGGGAAGCTTTCTTT. It codes for CASSHRDSHEQGEAFF.

This clone has just a few counts. The gene calls are TRBV7-2 and TRBJ1-6; a weak D match, TRBD1 (5 bases). V was clipped by 4 bases and J by 9 bases, with 16 bases between them. Germline CDR1 reads SGHTA; CDR2 reads FQGNSA. The CDR3 spans 15 residues. The CDR3 region is CASSSPGPRGSPLHF. The CDR3 DNA reads as TGTGCCAGCAGCTCACCAGGGCCTAGGGGTTCACCCCTCCACTTT.

This chain links TRBV7-9 with TRBJ1-2; 8 bases are a match to TRBD1. The CDR3 runs 13 residues. Germline V gene sequence: CDR1 SEHNR, CDR2 FQNEAQ (reference sequence). V lost 7 bases, J lost 3 bases, and 4 bases stayed unmatched. The CDR3 region has the DNA TGTGCCAGCAACGACAGGGGATACTATGGCTACACCTTC. Protein: CASNDRGYYGYTF. Full variable domain (outside the CDR3, taken from reference TRBV7-9 and TRBJ1-2): DTGVSQNPRHKITKRGQNVTFRCDPISEHNRLYWYRQTLGQGPEFLTYFQNEAQLEKSRLLSDRFSAERPKGSFSTLEIQRTEQGDSAMYLCASNDRGYYGYTFGSGTRLTVV.

This clone was counted a few times. This chain joins TRBV2 and TRBJ2-3; TRBD1 matches 9 bases. The germline CDR1 and CDR2 sequences are SNHLY and FYNNEI. This CDR3 has 15 residues. Trimming at V came to 5 bases and at J to 1 base, leaving 4 bases not matched to a gene. CDR3 DNA: TGTGCCAGCAGTATACGGGACAGGGGCACAGATACGCAGTATTTT. Translating it yields CASSIRDRGTDTQYF.

The CDR3 loop reads CASSGEGANTGELFF. The CDR3 DNA follows: TGTGCCAGCAGTGGGGAGGGGGCGAACACCGGGGAGCTGTTTTTT. The chain carries TRBV6-5 and TRBJ2-2, with D maybe TRBD2 (7 bases). This CDR3 spans 15 amino acids. Germline CDR1 and CDR2: MNHEY and SVGAGI. With 5 bases removed from V and 0 bases from J, the gap between germline ends came to 10 bases.

A few counts support this clone. The J gene is TRBJ1-1, the V gene TRBV5-1; 7 nucleotides line up with TRBD1. The germline V gene encodes CDR1 SGHRS and CDR2 YFSETQ. V was pared by 4 bases and J by 3 bases, with 6 bases of the junction left unmatched. The CDR3 has 14 residues. In DNA form, the CDR3 reads TGCGCCAGCAGCATACAGGGGCGAGACACTGAAGCTTTCTTT. Residues: CASSIQGRDTEAFF.

This clone was observed a few times. The chain couples TRBV28 to TRBJ1-1; a possible D gene is TRBD1 (5 bases). The V end was cut by 8 bases, the J end by 8 bases, with 9 bases between. This CDR3 contains 10 residues. CDR1 is MDHEN and CDR2 is SYDVKM in the germline V gene. DNA of the CDR3: TGTGCCAGCGGACAAAAGGAAGCTTTCTTT. It translates to CASGQKEAFF.